This T cell receptor beta chain derives from a study of blood T cell repertoires in COVID-19. Overall study: Sources were T cells, B-cell-depleted T cells, or PBMCs; the material itself was cDNA or gDNA.

This clone has only one observation. The repertoire was sequenced with immunoSEQ multiplex PCR; TCRdb's copy has only in-frame clones and lacks some. The table lists over 200,000 clones, 86% of them singletons. The TCR sequence derives from a woman in her 30s who had recovered from COVID-19. The material sequenced was peripheral blood.

This CDR3 reads CASSLRQRRTEAFF. For the CDR3, the DNA is TGTGCCAGCAGCCTAAGACAGAGACGGACTGAAGCTTTCTTT. This rearrangement joins TRBV5-4 to TRBJ1-1; a weak D match, TRBD1 (5 bases). The germline CDR1 and CDR2 sequences are SGHNT and YYREEE (reference sequence). Between the trimmed V and J ends, which lost 4 bases and 5 bases, there was a span of 15 bases. The CDR3 is made up of 14 amino acids.